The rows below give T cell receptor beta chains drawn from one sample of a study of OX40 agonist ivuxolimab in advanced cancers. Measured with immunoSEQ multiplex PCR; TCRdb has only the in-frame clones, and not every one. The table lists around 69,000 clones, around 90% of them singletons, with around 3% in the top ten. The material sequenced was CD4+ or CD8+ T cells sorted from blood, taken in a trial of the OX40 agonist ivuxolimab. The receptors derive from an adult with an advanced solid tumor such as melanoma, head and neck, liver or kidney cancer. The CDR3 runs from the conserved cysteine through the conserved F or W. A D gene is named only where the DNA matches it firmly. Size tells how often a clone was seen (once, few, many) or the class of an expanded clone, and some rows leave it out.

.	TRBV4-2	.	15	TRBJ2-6	CASSQRDSGANVLTF	TGTGCCAGCAGCCAAAGGGATTCTGGGGCCAACGTCCTGACTTTC
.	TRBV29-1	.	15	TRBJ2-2	CSVRKGGTGTGELFF	TGCAGCGTCCGGAAGGGCGGGACTGGAACCGGGGAGCTGTTTTTT
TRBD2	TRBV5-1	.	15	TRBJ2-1	CASSTSGSSYNEQFF	TGCGCCAGCAGCACTAGCGGAAGCTCCTACAATGAGCAGTTCTTC
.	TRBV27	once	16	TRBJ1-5	CASREVSGATNQPQHF	TGTGCCAGCAGAGAAGTAAGTGGGGCAACCAATCAGCCCCAGCATTTT
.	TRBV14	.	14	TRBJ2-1	CASSLAQGGNEQFF	TGTGCCAGCAGCCTCGCGCAGGGTGGGAATGAGCAGTTCTTC
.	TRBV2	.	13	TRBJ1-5	CASSEESGGPQHF	TGTGCCAGCAGTGAAGAGTCCGGCGGGCCCCAGCATTTT
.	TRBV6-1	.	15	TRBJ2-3	CASTQGQVGTDTQYF	TGTGCCAGCACCCAGGGGCAGGTCGGCACAGATACGCAGTATTTT
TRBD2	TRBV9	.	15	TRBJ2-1	CASRPGLAGAGEQFF	TGTGCCAGCAGACCGGGACTAGCGGGAGCTGGTGAGCAGTTCTTC
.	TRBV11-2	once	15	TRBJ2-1	CASSSQGPSYNEQFF	TGTGCCAGCAGCAGTCAGGGGCCCTCCTACAATGAGCAGTTCTTC
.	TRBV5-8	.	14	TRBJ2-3	CASSTDEVGDTQYF	TGTGCCAGCAGTACCGATGAGGTGGGAGATACGCAGTATTTT
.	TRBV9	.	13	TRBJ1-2	CASSVEGFYGYTF	TGTGCCAGCAGCGTAGAGGGCTTCTATGGCTACACCTTC
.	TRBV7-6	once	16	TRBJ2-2	CASSLGQPANTGELFF	TGTGCCAGCAGCTTAGGACAGCCCGCGAACACCGGGGAGCTGTTTTTT
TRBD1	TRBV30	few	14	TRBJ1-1	CAWSPGQLNTEAFF	TGTGCCTGGAGCCCGGGACAGTTGAACACTGAAGCTTTCTTT
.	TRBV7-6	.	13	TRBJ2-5	CASSPLGRETQYF	TGTGCCAGCAGCCCTTTAGGGCGGGAGACCCAGTACTTC
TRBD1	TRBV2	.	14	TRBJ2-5	CASSEGQGSETQYF	TGTGCCAGCAGTGAGGGACAGGGGTCGGAGACCCAGTACTTC
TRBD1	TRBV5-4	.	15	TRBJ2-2	CASSDGQGAVGELFF	TGTGCCAGCAGCGATGGACAGGGGGCGGTCGGGGAGCTGTTTTTT
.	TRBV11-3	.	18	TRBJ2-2	CASSLEGWAHRDAGELFF	TGTGCCAGCAGCTTAGAAGGCTGGGCTCACAGGGATGCCGGGGAGCTGTTTTTT
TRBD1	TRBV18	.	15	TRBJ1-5	CASSEGQGSGQPQHF	TGTGCCAGCTCAGAGGGACAGGGAAGCGGTCAGCCCCAGCATTTT
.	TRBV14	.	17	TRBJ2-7	CASSQVGTSRGTYEQYF	TGTGCCAGCAGCCAAGTCGGGACGTCAAGGGGTACCTACGAGCAGTACTTC
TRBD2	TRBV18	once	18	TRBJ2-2	CASSPRLAGGVNTGELFF	TGTGCCAGCTCACCAAGGCTAGCGGGGGGCGTGAACACCGGGGAGCTGTTTTTT
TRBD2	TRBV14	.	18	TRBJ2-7	CASSPHSGGLAGWLGQYF	TGTGCCAGCAGCCCACACTCCGGGGGACTAGCGGGATGGTTAGGGCAGTACTTC
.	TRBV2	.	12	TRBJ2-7	CAGGRFYYEQYF	TGTGCCGGGGGGCGGTTTTACTACGAGCAGTACTTC
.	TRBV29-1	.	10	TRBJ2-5	CSATIETQYF	TGCAGCGCCACTATAGAGACCCAGTACTTC
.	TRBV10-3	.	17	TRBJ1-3	CAISGGNRTNSGNTIYF	TGTGCCATCAGTGGAGGAAACAGGACAAACTCTGGAAACACCATATATTTT
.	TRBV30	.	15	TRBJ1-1	CAWRAAGGRDTEAFF	TGTGCCTGGAGGGCCGCGGGAGGGCGGGACACTGAAGCTTTCTTT
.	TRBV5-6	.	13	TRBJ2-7	CASSVDPYYEQYF	TGTGCCAGCAGCGTGGACCCATACTACGAGCAGTACTTC
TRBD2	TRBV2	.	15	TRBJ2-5	CASSEGLAGGGTQYF	TGTGCCAGCAGTGAAGGGCTAGCGGGAGGGGGGACCCAGTACTTC
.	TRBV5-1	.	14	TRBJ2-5	CASSLAYWEETQYF	TGCGCCAGCAGCTTGGCCTATTGGGAGGAGACCCAGTACTTC
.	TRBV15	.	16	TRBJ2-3	CATSRERGLFSYTQYF	TGTGCCACCAGCAGAGAACGAGGACTCTTTTCCTATACGCAGTATTTT
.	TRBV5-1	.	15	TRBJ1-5	CASSPGVGSNQPQHF	TGCGCCAGCAGCCCCGGGGTAGGTAGCAATCAGCCCCAGCATTTT
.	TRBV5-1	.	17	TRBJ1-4	CASSFGTQPSTNEKLFF	TGCGCCAGCAGCTTCGGGACACAACCCTCAACTAATGAAAAACTGTTTTTT
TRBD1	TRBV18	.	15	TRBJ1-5	CASSPGTGGVQPQHF	TGTGCCAGCTCACCGGGGACAGGGGGCGTTCAGCCCCAGCATTTT
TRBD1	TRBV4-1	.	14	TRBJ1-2	CASSQDRRTGVNTF	TGCGCCAGCAGCCAAGATCGGAGGACAGGGGTGAACACCTTC
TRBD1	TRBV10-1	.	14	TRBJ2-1	CATSGTGGNNEQFF	TGCGCCACCTCTGGGACAGGGGGGAACAATGAGCAGTTCTTC
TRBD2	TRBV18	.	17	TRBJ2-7	CASSPPLAGGPAYEQYF	TGTGCCAGCTCACCACCGCTAGCGGGGGGGCCCGCCTACGAGCAGTACTTC
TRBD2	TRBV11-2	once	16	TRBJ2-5	CASSRTASGYQETQYF	TGTGCCAGCAGCCGAACCGCTAGCGGGTACCAAGAGACCCAGTACTTC
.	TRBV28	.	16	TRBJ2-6	CASTGADLPGANVLTF	TGTGCCAGCACCGGAGCTGACCTCCCTGGGGCCAACGTCCTGACTTTC
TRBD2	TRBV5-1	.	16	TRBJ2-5	CASSTRAGGPGETQYF	TGCGCCAGCAGCACCCGAGCGGGGGGGCCTGGGGAGACCCAGTACTTC
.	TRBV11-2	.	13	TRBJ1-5	CASSSTSNQPQHF	TGTGCCAGCAGCTCCACGAGCAATCAGCCCCAGCATTTT